The source of this TCR beta chain is a study of CXCR3-negative and CXCR3-positive naive CD8 T cells. A remark on this clonotype: The antigen remains undetermined.

The CDR3 has 14 amino acids. Per the germline V gene, CDR1 is MDHEN and CDR2 is SYDVKM. Points from the study as a whole: Surface CD5 looked about the same in the naive subsets, so the authors worked out TCR strength from TRB CDR3 properties.

The authors made the TRB cDNA libraries by 5' RACE using UMI labels. With the 5' RACE reads reprocessed, TCRdb shows one record per CDR3 protein and no DNA. The repertoire table contains 100,000 to 150,000 distinct CDR3 sequences. The receptor comes from a human donor in good health. Some clones in this sample may be carry-over from other donors' samples. The sequencing input was naive CXCR3- CD8+ T cells from blood. The subset: CD45RO-CCR7+CD27+CD95- naive CD8+ T cells lacking CXCR3 (TNR3-). The chain couples TRBV28 to TRBJ2-2; no DNA is available, so the TRBD2 call from TCRdb remains unchecked. CDR3 protein: CASREAVNTGELFF.